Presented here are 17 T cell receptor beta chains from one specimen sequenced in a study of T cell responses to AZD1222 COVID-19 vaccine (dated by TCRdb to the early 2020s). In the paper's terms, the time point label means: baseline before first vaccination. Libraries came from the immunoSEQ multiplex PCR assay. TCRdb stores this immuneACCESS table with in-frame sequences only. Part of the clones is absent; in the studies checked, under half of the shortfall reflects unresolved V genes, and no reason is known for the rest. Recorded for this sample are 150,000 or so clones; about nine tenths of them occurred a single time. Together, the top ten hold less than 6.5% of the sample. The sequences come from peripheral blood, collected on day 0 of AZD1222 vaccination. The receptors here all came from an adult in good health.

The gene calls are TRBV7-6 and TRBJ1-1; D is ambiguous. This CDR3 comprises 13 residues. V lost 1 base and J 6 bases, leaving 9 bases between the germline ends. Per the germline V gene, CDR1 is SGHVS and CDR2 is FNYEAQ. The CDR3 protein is CASSLGRKAEAFF. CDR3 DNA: TGTGCCAGCAGCTTAGGACGGAAGGCTGAAGCTTTCTTT. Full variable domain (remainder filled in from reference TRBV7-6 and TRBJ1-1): GAGVSQSPRYKVTKRGQDVALRCDPISGHVSLYWYRQALGQGPEFLTYFNYEAQQDKSGLPNDRFSAERPEGSISTLTIQRTEQRDSAMYRCASSLGRKAEAFFGQGTRLTVV.

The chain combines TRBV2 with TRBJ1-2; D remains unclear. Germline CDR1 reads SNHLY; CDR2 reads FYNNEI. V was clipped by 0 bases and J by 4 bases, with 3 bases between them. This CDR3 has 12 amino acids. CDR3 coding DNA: TGTGCCAGCAGTGAAGCGTCCTATGGCTACACCTTC. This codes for CASSEASYGYTF. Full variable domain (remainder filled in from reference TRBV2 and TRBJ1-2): EPEVTQTPSHQVTQMGQEVILRCVPISNHLYFYWYRQILGQKVEFLVSFYNNEISEKSEIFDDQFSVERPDGSNFTLKIRSTKLEDSAMYFCASSEASYGYTFGSGTRLTVV.

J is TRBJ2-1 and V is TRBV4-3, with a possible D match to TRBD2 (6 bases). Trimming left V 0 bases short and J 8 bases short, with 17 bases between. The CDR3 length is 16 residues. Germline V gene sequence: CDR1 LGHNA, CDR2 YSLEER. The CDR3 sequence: CASSQDPGLLSDEQFF. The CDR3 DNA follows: TGCGCCAGCAGCCAAGATCCGGGACTGCTAAGCGATGAGCAGTTCTTC.

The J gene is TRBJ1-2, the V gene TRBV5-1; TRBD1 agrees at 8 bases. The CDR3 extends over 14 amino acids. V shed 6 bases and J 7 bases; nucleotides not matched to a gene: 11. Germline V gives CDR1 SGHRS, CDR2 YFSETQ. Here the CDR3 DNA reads TGCGCCAGCACCCAAGACAGGGGAGAGGCTGGCTACACCTTC. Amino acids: CASTQDRGEAGYTF.

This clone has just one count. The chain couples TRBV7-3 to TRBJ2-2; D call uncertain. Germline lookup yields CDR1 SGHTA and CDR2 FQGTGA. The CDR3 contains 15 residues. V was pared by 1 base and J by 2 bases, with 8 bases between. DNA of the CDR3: TGTGCCAGCAGCTTAAATCTAGGCAACACCGGGGAGCTGTTTTTT. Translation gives CASSLNLGNTGELFF.

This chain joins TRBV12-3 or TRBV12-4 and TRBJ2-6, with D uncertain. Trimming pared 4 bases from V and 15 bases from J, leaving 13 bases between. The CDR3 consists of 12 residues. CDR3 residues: CASSSPGRYLTF. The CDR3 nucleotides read TGTGCCAGCAGTTCCCCCGGACGATACCTGACTTTC.

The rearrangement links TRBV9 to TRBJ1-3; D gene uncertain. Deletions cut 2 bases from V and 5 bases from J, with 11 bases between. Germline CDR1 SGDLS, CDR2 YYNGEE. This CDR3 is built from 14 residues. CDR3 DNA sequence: TGTGCCAGCAGCGTCAATCCTACCCGAAACACCATATATTTT. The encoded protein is CASSVNPTRNTIYF. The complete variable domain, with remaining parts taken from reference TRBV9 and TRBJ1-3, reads DSGVTQTPKHLITATGQRVTLRCSPRSGDLSVYWYQQSLDQGLQFLIQYYNGEERAKGNILERFSAQQFPDLHSELNLSSLELGDSALYFCASSVNPTRNTIYFGEGSWLTVV.

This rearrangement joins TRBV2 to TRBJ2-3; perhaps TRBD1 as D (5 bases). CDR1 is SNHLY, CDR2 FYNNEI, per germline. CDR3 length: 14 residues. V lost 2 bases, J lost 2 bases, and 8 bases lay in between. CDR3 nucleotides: TGTGCCAGCAGTGAAAATGGGGCCACAGATACGCAGTATTTT. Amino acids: CASSENGATDTQYF.

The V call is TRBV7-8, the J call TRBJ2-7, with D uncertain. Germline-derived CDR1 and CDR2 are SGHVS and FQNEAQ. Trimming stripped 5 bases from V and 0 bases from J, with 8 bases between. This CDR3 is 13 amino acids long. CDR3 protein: CASSLGPSYEQYF. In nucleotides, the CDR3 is TGTGCCAGCAGCCTTGGGCCCTCCTACGAGCAGTACTTC.

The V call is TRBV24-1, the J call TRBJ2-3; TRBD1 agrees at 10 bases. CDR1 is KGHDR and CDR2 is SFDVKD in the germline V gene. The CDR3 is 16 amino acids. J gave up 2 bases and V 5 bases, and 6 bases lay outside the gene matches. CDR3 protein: CATSGVGQGNTDTQYF. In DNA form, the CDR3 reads TGTGCCACCAGTGGCGTGGGACAGGGGAACACAGATACGCAGTATTTT.

The CDR3: CASSLGSGGYEQYF. In DNA, the CDR3 is TGCGCCAGCAGCTTAGGGTCAGGGGGTTACGAGCAGTACTTC. The rearrangement uses TRBV5-1 and TRBJ2-7; 7 bases align to TRBD1. Trimming cost V 2 bases and J 4 bases; bases outside gene matches: 6. Germline V gene lookup returns CDR1 SGHRS and CDR2 YFSETQ. The CDR3 is made up of 14 amino acids.

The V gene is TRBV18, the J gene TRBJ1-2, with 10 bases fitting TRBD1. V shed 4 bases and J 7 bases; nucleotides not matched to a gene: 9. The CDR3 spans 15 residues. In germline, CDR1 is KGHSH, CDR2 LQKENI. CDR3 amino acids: CASSLRDRGQIGYTF. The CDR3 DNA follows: TGTGCCAGCTCACTACGCGACAGGGGGCAAATTGGCTACACCTTC.

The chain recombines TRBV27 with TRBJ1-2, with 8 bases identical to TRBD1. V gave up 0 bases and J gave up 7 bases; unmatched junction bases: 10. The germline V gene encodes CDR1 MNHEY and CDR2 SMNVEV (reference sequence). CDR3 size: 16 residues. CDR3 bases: TGTGCCAGCAGTTTATCCGGGTCAGGGGGCGCGAGTGGCTACACCTTC. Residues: CASSLSGSGGASGYTF.

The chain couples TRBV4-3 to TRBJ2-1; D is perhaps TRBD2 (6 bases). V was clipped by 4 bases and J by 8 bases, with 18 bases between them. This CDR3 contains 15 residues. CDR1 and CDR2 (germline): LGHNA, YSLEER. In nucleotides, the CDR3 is TGCGCCAGCAGCCCCGGAGGGGATCTCCGCGATGAGCAGTTCTTC. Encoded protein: CASSPGGDLRDEQFF.

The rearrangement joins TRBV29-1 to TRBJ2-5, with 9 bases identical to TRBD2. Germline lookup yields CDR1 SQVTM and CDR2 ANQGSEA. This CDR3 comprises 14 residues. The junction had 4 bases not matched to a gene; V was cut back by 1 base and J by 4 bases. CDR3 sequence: CSVEAGTSRETQYF. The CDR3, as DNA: TGCAGCGTTGAAGCCGGGACTAGCCGAGAGACCCAGTACTTC.

The CDR3 nucleotides read TGTGCCAGCAGCTTGGAGTCGGCGGGGGATTCACCCCTCCACTTT. This encodes CASSLESAGDSPLHF. V gene TRBV5-4 combines with J gene TRBJ1-6, with D tentatively TRBD1 (5 bases). The CDR3 covers 15 residues. CDR1 and CDR2 (germline): SGHNT, YYREEE (reference sequence). Trimming left V 0 bases short and J 8 bases short, with 12 bases between.

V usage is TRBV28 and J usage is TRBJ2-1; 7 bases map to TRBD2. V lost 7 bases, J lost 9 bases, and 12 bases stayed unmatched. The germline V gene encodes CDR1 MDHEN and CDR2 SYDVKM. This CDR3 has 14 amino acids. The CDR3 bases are TGTGCCAGCACCCCTTGGCGGGAGCGAGGTGAGCAGTTCTTC. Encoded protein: CASTPWRERGEQFF.